This TCR beta chain was retrieved from a study of graft-versus-host responses after intestinal transplantation. Study as a whole: Recipients had multivisceral, liver-intestinal, or isolated intestinal transplants. After anti-thymocyte globulin induction, recipients took tacrolimus and steroids for 2 to 3 years.

Looked up from germline, CDR1 is GTSNPN and CDR2 is SVGIG (reference sequence). With V trimmed by 4 bases and J by 10 bases, 8 bases remained unmatched. CDR3 length: 13 residues. The table came from immunoSEQ multiplex PCR; TCRdb's copy has only in-frame clones and leaves some out. This table has 75,000 to 100,000 clones, roughly 91% appearing once. In its sample, this clone was seen a few times. Its antigen is as yet unknown. This specimen consisted of unstimulated CD4+ T cells sorted from spleen or lymph node cells, obtained before transplant. The rearrangement links TRBV30 to TRBJ2-1; 9 positions agree with TRBD2. The clonotype was recovered from a human donor who was the organ donor for an intestinal transplant. CDR3 residues: CAWTSGVREEQFF. The CDR3 bases are TGTGCCTGGACTAGCGGGGTCCGAGAAGAGCAGTTCTTC.